The rows below give T cell receptor beta chains drawn from one sample of a study of type 1 and type 2 diabetes patients. MiXCR, run by TCRdb on the multiplex PCR reads, gives a single entry per CDR3 protein. This sample has about 290,000 distinct CDR3 sequences, with 40% to 50% found just once. Sample: peripheral blood mononuclear cells (PBMCs). These TCRs come from a man in his late teens or twenties with type 2 diabetes. CDR3s include the opening cysteine and the closing phenylalanine or tryptophan. A D gene is named only where the DNA matches it firmly. Some rows mark clone size as missing; the rest say once, few, many or name a class of expanded clone.

J gene	clone size	D gene	V gene	CDR3 protein	CDR3 DNA
TRBJ1-2	-	-	TRBV7-2	CASSFGEGYGYTF	TGTGCCAGCAGCTTTGGGGAAGGCTATGGCTACACCTTC
TRBJ2-1	-	-	TRBV7-2	CASSSLTLFRLGGQFF	TGTGCCAGCAGCTCCCTTACTCTATTCCGACTGGGTGGGCAGTTCTTC
TRBJ2-3	-	-	TRBV7-9	CASSLTSGTHSTQYF	TGTGCCAGCAGCTTAACCTCCGGGACCCACTCTACGCAGTATTTT
TRBJ1-2	-	-	TRBV29-1	CSVEVGYGYTF	TGCAGCGTTGAAGTCGGCTATGGCTACACCTTC
TRBJ1-1	many	-	TRBV5-5	CASLFDMNTEAFF	TGTGCCAGCTTATTCGACATGAACACTGAAGCTTTCTTT
TRBJ2-1	once	-	TRBV15	CATSIRPSNEQFF	TGTGCCACCAGCATTCGTCCCTCCAATGAGCAGTTCTTC
TRBJ2-7	few	-	TRBV30	CAWRWGHEQYF	TGTGCCTGGAGGTGGGGACACGAGCAGTACTTC
TRBJ1-1	few	TRBD1	TRBV4-3	CASSQDRQGATEAFF	TGCGCCAGCAGCCAAGATCGACAGGGGGCCACTGAAGCTTTCTTT
TRBJ2-3	-	TRBD2	TRBV25-1	CASKAGGRIDTQYF	TGTGCCAGCAAAGCGGGGGGGCGGATAGATACGCAGTATTTT
TRBJ1-4	few	-	TRBV12-3/TRBV12-4	CASSSEVTFGEKLFF	TGTGCCAGCAGTTCAGAGGTGACGTTTGGTGAAAAACTGTTTTTT
TRBJ1-6	few	-	TRBV2	CASRFMDMNSPLHF	TGTGCCAGCAGGTTTATGGACATGAATTCACCCCTCCACTTT
TRBJ2-7	few	TRBD1	TRBV20-1	CSARRGTGGIYEQYF	TGCAGTGCTAGAAGAGGGACAGGGGGCATCTACGAGCAGTACTTC
TRBJ1-4	-	-	TRBV11-2	CAGGTDGVATNEKLFF	TGTGCCGGCGGGACGGACGGAGTTGCAACTAATGAAAAACTGTTTTTT
TRBJ1-2	once	-	TRBV28	CASSLVRLPTNYGYTF	TGTGCCAGCAGTTTGGTACGGCTCCCGACCAACTATGGCTACACCTTC
TRBJ2-7	once	-	TRBV4-3	CASSRTGTNYEQYF	TGCGCCAGCAGCCGAACCGGGACAAACTACGAGCAGTACTTC
TRBJ2-7	few	TRBD1	TRBV5-1	CASSTRQGAHEQYF	TGCGCCAGCAGCACAAGACAGGGGGCCCACGAGCAGTACTTC
TRBJ2-7	-	TRBD2	TRBV6-5	CASSYGTSLAYEQYF	TGTGCCAGCAGTTACGGGACTAGCTTGGCCTACGAGCAGTACTTC
TRBJ2-1	-	TRBD2	TRBV9	CASTLTGGGRYNEQFF	TGTGCCAGCACTCTCACGGGGGGTGGCAGATACAATGAGCAGTTCTTC
TRBJ1-1	-	-	TRBV5-1	CASSEGMGSTEAFF	TGCGCCAGCAGCGAGGGGATGGGTAGCACTGAAGCTTTCTTT
TRBJ2-7	few	-	TRBV10-3	CAISESRSLRGEQYF	TGTGCCATCAGTGAGTCTCGTTCCCTCCGCGGCGAGCAGTACTTC
TRBJ2-7	few	-	TRBV18	CASSPGTVSYEQYF	TGTGCCAGCTCACCGGGAACAGTATCCTACGAGCAGTACTTC